The 29 T cell receptor beta chains below come from one sample, sequenced in a study of blood T cell repertoires in COVID-19. Sequencing used immunoSEQ multiplex PCR; TCRdb keeps in-frame clones, though not all of them. The sample has under 35,000 clones; around 89% are singletons. Sequenced input: peripheral blood. These receptors came from a human donor in a cohort sampled during active COVID-19.

The CDR3 sequence: CASSPTNMNTEAFF. For the CDR3, the DNA is TGTGCCAGCAGCCCCACCAACATGAACACTGAAGCTTTCTTT. The rearrangement links TRBV27 to TRBJ1-1, with D uncertain. Trimming pared 6 bases from V and 0 bases from J, leaving 11 bases between. The V gene's germline CDR1 is MNHEY and CDR2 SMNVEV (reference sequence). The CDR3 contains 14 residues.

The rearrangement joins TRBV9 to TRBJ2-7, with 7 bases lining up with TRBD1. J gave up 0 bases and V 3 bases, and 3 bases lay outside the gene matches. The CDR3 has 14 amino acids. Germline CDR1 is SGDLS and CDR2 is YYNGEE. The CDR3 bases are TGTGCCAGCAGCGAGGGACAGAGCTCCTACGAGCAGTACTTC. Protein: CASSEGQSSYEQYF.

The chain recombines TRBV14 with TRBJ2-7, with D unresolved. Trimming cost V 1 base and J 6 bases, with 7 bases left between them. The CDR3 runs 12 residues. Looked up from germline, CDR1 is SGHDN and CDR2 is FVKESK. The CDR3 DNA reads TGTGCCAGCAGCCAAGTCGGGTTCGAGCAGTACTTC. As protein: CASSQVGFEQYF.

The rearrangement joins TRBV7-6 to TRBJ2-5; D is perhaps TRBD1 (8 bases). The CDR3 consists of 15 residues. Germline V gives CDR1 SGHVS, CDR2 FNYEAQ. With 6 bases removed from V and 3 bases from J, the gap between germline ends came to 17 bases. CDR3 sequence: CASSRQQGGKETQYF. CDR3 bases: TGTGCCAGCAGTCGACAACAGGGGGGGAAAGAGACCCAGTACTTC.

The chain joins TRBV3-1 (or the pseudogene TRBV3-2) to TRBJ2-5, with 11 bases identical to TRBD2. Germline-derived CDR1 and CDR2 are LGHDT and YNNKEL (reference sequence). CDR3 length equals 14 residues. Trimming cost V 3 bases and J 5 bases; bases outside gene matches: 2. The CDR3 DNA sequence: TGTGCCAGCAGCCAGGGACTAGCGGTGGAGACCCAGTACTTC. Protein product: CASSQGLAVETQYF.

This clone ranks as medium-sized (0.01 to 0.1%). The chain employs TRBV6-2 or TRBV6-3 and TRBJ2-1; D not certain. CDR1 and CDR2 from the germline V gene are MNHEY and SVGEGT. Trimming removed 5 bases from V and 6 bases from J, with 8 bases in between. There are 12 residues in the CDR3. The CDR3 sequence: CASSQDFNEQFF. CDR3 sequence (DNA): TGTGCCAGCAGTCAAGACTTCAATGAGCAGTTCTTC.

The chain carries TRBV11-2 and TRBJ1-1, with D unresolved. The CDR3 is 14 amino acids. Germline CDR1 SGHAT, CDR2 FQNNGV. V was clipped by 5 bases and J by 1 base, with 11 bases between them. The CDR3 DNA reads TGTGCCAGCAGCCCTTGGGGAGGGAACACTGAAGCTTTCTTT. Its translation is CASSPWGGNTEAFF.

This sequence joins TRBV29-1 and TRBJ2-7; D remains unclear. The CDR3 runs 10 residues. CDR1 SQVTM and CDR2 ANQGSEA come from the germline V gene. Trimming took off 0 bases at V and 10 bases at J, with 7 bases between the two ends. DNA of the CDR3: TGCAGCGTTGAAGATCGGGTCCAGTACTTC. Translating gives CSVEDRVQYF.

The V and J genes are TRBV7-2 and TRBJ1-3; no firm D call. CDR3 size: 17 residues. V lost 2 bases and J 0 bases, leaving 14 bases between the germline ends. Per the germline V gene, CDR1 is SGHTA and CDR2 is FQGNSA. In nucleotides, the CDR3 is TGTGCCAGCAGCTTATTTAGTCCATCCTTCTCTGGAAACACCATATATTTT. Translation: CASSLFSPSFSGNTIYF.

The chain uses TRBV3-1 (or the pseudogene TRBV3-2) and TRBJ2-1, with D hard to call. CDR3 length: 16 residues. From germline, CDR1 is LGHDT and CDR2 YNNKEL (reference sequence). Deletions cut 1 base from V and 4 bases from J, with 14 bases between. The CDR3 loop is CASSQVSWRRYNEQFF. In nucleotides, the CDR3 is TGTGCCAGCAGCCAAGTCTCCTGGCGGAGATACAATGAGCAGTTCTTC.

This sequence joins TRBV28 and TRBJ1-2; unclear D gene. The V and J ends lost 7 bases and 1 base respectively, with 7 bases between them. This CDR3 is 12 amino acids long. CDR1 MDHEN and CDR2 SYDVKM come from the germline V gene. CDR3 region: CASIGVNYGYTF. CDR3 nucleotide sequence: TGTGCCAGCATCGGGGTTAACTATGGCTACACCTTC.

The chain recombines TRBV1 with TRBJ2-3; TRBD1 was called by the table and not checked on the DNA. TRBV1 is flagged as a pseudogene. This CDR3 is built from 13 residues. The CDR3 loop reads CTSSQDTDTPRYF. The CDR3 DNA sequence: TGCACCAGCAGCCAAGATACGGACACCCCAAGGTATTTT.

The chain uses TRBV11-1 and TRBJ2-7; 8 positions match TRBD2. This CDR3 spans 14 amino acids. J lost 4 bases, V lost 1 base, and 3 bases had no gene match. Germline lookup yields CDR1 SGHAT and CDR2 FQDESV (reference sequence). The CDR3 is CASSLGRGGYEQYF. In nucleotides, the CDR3 is TGTGCCAGCAGCTTAGGCCGCGGGGGGTACGAGCAGTACTTC.

The chain uses TRBV3-1 (or the pseudogene TRBV3-2) and TRBJ2-2; tentatively, D is TRBD1 (5 bases). CDR3 length: 14 residues. Trimming cost V 10 bases and J 6 bases, with 18 bases left between them. Germline V gene sequence: CDR1 LGHDT, CDR2 YNNKEL (reference sequence). DNA for the CDR3: TGTGCCACCAGAAAGACAGCCCAACCCGGGGAGCTGTTTTTT. It codes for CATRKTAQPGELFF.

The chain combines TRBV19 with TRBJ2-6; tentative D call: TRBD1 (5 bases). Germline V gene lookup returns CDR1 LNHDA and CDR2 SQIVND (reference sequence). The V end lost 3 bases, the J end lost 1 base, and 16 bases lay between the germline ends. The CDR3 totals 18 residues. This CDR3 reads CASSIKGPSQSGANVLTF. As DNA, the CDR3 is TGTGCCAGTAGTATTAAGGGGCCCAGCCAATCTGGGGCCAACGTCCTGACTTTC.

The rearrangement links TRBV5-1 to TRBJ1-2, with a possible D match to TRBD1 (5 bases). Germline assignment: CDR1 SGHRS and CDR2 YFSETQ. The CDR3 is 13 residues long. V shed 4 bases and J shed 4 bases, with 11 bases lying between them. Here the CDR3 DNA reads TGCGCCAGCAGCCCAGGGTCCGGCTATGGCTACACCTTC. Protein product: CASSPGSGYGYTF. Looking up the rest from reference TRBV5-1 and TRBJ1-2 gives the full variable domain: KAGVTQTPRYLIKTRGQQVTLSCSPISGHRSVSWYQQTPGQGLQFLFEYFSETQRNKGNFPGRFSGRQFSNSRSEMNVSTLELGDSALYLCASSPGSGYGYTFGSGTRLTVV.

This clone was found a few times. The rearrangement joins TRBV19 to TRBJ1-5; D is possibly TRBD1 (5 bases). The CDR3 extends over 16 amino acids. Germline loops: CDR1 LNHDA, CDR2 SQIVND (reference sequence). Deletions cut 1 base from V and 0 bases from J, with 10 bases between. CDR3 amino acids: CASSIGGSDSNQPQHF. In nucleotides, the CDR3 is TGTGCCAGTAGTATAGGGGGCAGTGATAGCAATCAGCCCCAGCATTTT.

CDR3: CASSTQDRVGELFF. The CDR3 DNA follows: TGTGCCAGCAGTACCCAAGACAGGGTCGGGGAGCTGTTTTTT. This sequence joins TRBV27 and TRBJ2-2; 7 bases fit TRBD1. The CDR3 is 14 residues long. J lost 7 bases, V lost 5 bases, and 7 bases had no gene match. In germline, CDR1 is MNHEY, CDR2 SMNVEV (reference sequence).

The rearrangement uses TRBV6-1 and TRBJ2-2; 9 nucleotides align to TRBD2. V shed 2 bases, J shed 7 bases, and the junction held 11 bases outside the gene matches. Per germline, CDR1 MNHNS and CDR2 SASEGT. The CDR3 extends over 17 amino acids. The CDR3 region is CASSELPSGAPHGELFF. The DNA of the CDR3 is TGTGCCAGCAGTGAACTTCCTAGCGGGGCCCCACACGGGGAGCTGTTTTTT.

The V and J genes are TRBV9 and TRBJ2-5, with 11 nucleotides matching TRBD2. Germline trimming cut 3 bases from V and 3 bases from J; bases unmatched to any gene: 4. This CDR3 is built from 15 residues. Germline V gene lookup returns CDR1 SGDLS and CDR2 YYNGEE. The DNA of the CDR3 is TGTGCCAGCAGCGCCCAGACTAGCGGGAAAGAGACCCAGTACTTC. It is translated as CASSAQTSGKETQYF.

This rearrangement joins TRBV6-4 to TRBJ2-3; TRBD2 agrees at 11 bases. Germline lookup yields CDR1 MRHNA and CDR2 SNTAGT. This CDR3 is built from 15 residues. V lost 3 bases, J lost 1 base, and 0 bases stayed unmatched. The CDR3 DNA reads as TGTGCCAGCAGTGAGACTAGCGGGGGCACAGATACGCAGTATTTT. Translated, it gives CASSETSGGTDTQYF.

CDR3 sequence reads: CATTNSGNTIYF. In nucleotides, the CDR3 is TGTGCCACCACAAACTCTGGAAACACCATATATTTT. The chain uses TRBV6-5 and TRBJ1-3, with unresolved D. This CDR3 comprises 12 residues. Deletions cut 10 bases from V and 0 bases from J, with 7 bases between. The germline gives CDR1 MNHEY, CDR2 SVGAGI.

J is TRBJ1-4 and V is TRBV30; D is ambiguous. The CDR3 is 15 residues long. The germline V gene has CDR1 GTSNPN and CDR2 SVGIG (reference sequence). Trimming cost V 2 bases and J 7 bases, with 17 bases left between them. CDR3 in DNA: TGTGCCTGGAGTTCCCCGAGCGGGATCGGTGAAAAACTGTTTTTT. Its protein product is CAWSSPSGIGEKLFF.

CDR3 sequence (DNA): TGTGCCAGCATGGTCCTTTCACGAGGGACTAATGAAAAACTGTTTTTT. Translated, it gives CASMVLSRGTNEKLFF. J is TRBJ1-4 and V is TRBV2; D ambiguous. Trimming pared 7 bases from V and 2 bases from J, leaving 17 bases between. The germline V gene has CDR1 SNHLY and CDR2 FYNNEI. CDR3 size: 16 residues.

The chain uses TRBV6-5 and TRBJ2-1, with 10 positions matching TRBD2. Germline V lookup: CDR1 MNHEY, CDR2 SVGAGI. V trimming: 10 bases; J trimming: 6 bases; junction bases outside the gene matches: 9. This CDR3 comprises 14 residues. The CDR3, as DNA: TGTGCCAACCACACCCGGACTAGCGGCAATGAGCAGTTCTTC. This sequence encodes CANHTRTSGNEQFF.

The chain's CDR3 is CASSPFDRVGYTF. In DNA, the CDR3 is TGTGCCAGCAGCCCGTTTGACAGGGTTGGCTACACCTTC. This chain joins TRBV14 and TRBJ1-2; the match to TRBD1 covers 7 bases. The CDR3 covers 13 residues. The V and J ends lost 4 bases and 7 bases, in that order; junction bases with no gene match: 6. Germline V gene lookup returns CDR1 SGHDN and CDR2 FVKESK.

This clone has only one observation. The chain has TRBV6-5 and TRBJ2-7, with D possibly matching TRBD2 (7 bases). Germline-derived CDR1 and CDR2 are MNHEY and SVGAGI. This CDR3 comprises 15 residues. Trimming left V 6 bases short and J 2 bases short, with 17 bases between. The CDR3 sequence is CASRRRGGEPYEQYF. As DNA, the CDR3 is TGTGCCAGCAGGCGTAGGGGGGGCGAACCCTACGAGCAGTACTTC.

V usage is TRBV28 and J usage is TRBJ2-7; tentatively, D is TRBD2 (6 bases). V lost 6 bases and J lost 1, with 19 bases in between. The CDR3 is 16 residues long. Germline V gene lookup returns CDR1 MDHEN and CDR2 SYDVKM. The CDR3 region is CASSTPREGLSYEQYF. As DNA, the CDR3 is TGTGCCAGCAGCACCCCGCGGGAAGGGCTTTCCTACGAGCAGTACTTC.

The chain is built from TRBV9 and TRBJ2-5; 10 nucleotides align to TRBD2. Germline V gene lookup returns CDR1 SGDLS and CDR2 YYNGEE. There are 17 residues in the CDR3. The V segment lost 0 bases and the J segment 0 bases; nucleotides outside the gene matches: 5. The CDR3 sequence: CASSVDVAGGDQETQYF. The CDR3 region has the DNA TGTGCCAGCAGCGTAGATGTAGCGGGGGGCGACCAAGAGACCCAGTACTTC.